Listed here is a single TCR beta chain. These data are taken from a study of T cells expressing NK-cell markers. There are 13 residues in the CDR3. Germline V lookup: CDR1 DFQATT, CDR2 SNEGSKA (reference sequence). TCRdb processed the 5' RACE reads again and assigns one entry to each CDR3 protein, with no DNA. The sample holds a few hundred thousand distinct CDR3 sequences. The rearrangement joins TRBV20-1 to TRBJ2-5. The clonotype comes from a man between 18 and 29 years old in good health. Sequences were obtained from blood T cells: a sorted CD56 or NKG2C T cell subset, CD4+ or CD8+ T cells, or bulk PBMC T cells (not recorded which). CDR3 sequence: CSATETGRETQYF.